A selection of T cell receptor beta chains follows, all from one sample in a study of blood T cell repertoires in COVID-19. The method was immunoSEQ multiplex PCR; TCRdb's version includes in-frame clones alone and lacks a portion of them. The sample comprises roughly 30,000 clones, more than 85% of which are singletons, and under 4% rests with the top ten. Sequenced material: peripheral blood. The origin of the receptors is a man aged 55 to 70 with acute or convalescent COVID-19. The CDR3 runs from the conserved cysteine through the conserved F or W. The D gene is left open where the match is weak. Clone size, where shown, is once, few, many, or a class for clones that have expanded.

V gene: TRBV6-5
J gene: TRBJ1-4
clone size: NA
D gene: NA
CDR3 protein: CASSYAGGRINEKLFF
CDR3 DNA: TGTGCCAGCAGTTACGCGGGGGGCAGGATAAATGAAAAACTGTTTTTT

V gene: TRBV9
J gene: TRBJ2-2
clone size: once
D gene: TRBD1
CDR3 protein: CASSVPGTVANTGELFF
CDR3 DNA: TGTGCCAGCAGCGTACCCGGGACAGTCGCGAACACCGGGGAGCTGTTTTTT

V gene: TRBV18
J gene: TRBJ2-2
clone size: NA
D gene: TRBD2
CDR3 protein: CASSPEASGSKYAGELFF
CDR3 DNA: TGTGCCAGCTCACCGGAGGCTAGCGGCAGCAAGTATGCCGGGGAGCTGTTTTTT

V gene: TRBV5-4
J gene: TRBJ2-2
clone size: once
D gene: TRBD1
CDR3 protein: CASSLGTGVTGELFF
CDR3 DNA: TGTGCCAGCAGCTTGGGGACAGGGGTCACCGGGGAGCTGTTTTTT

V gene: TRBV6-6
J gene: TRBJ1-1
clone size: NA
D gene: TRBD1
CDR3 protein: CASILRQGRTEAFF
CDR3 DNA: TGTGCCAGCATTCTACGACAGGGCCGCACTGAAGCTTTCTTT

V gene: TRBV30
J gene: TRBJ1-1
clone size: NA
D gene: NA
CDR3 protein: CVGERNTEAFF
CDR3 DNA: TGTGTCGGGGAGAGGAACACTGAAGCTTTCTTT

V gene: TRBV18
J gene: TRBJ2-5
clone size: NA
D gene: NA
CDR3 protein: CASSPRGFHETQYF
CDR3 DNA: TGTGCCAGCTCACCAAGAGGGTTTCATGAGACCCAGTACTTC

V gene: TRBV21-1
J gene: TRBJ1-5
clone size: NA
D gene: NA
CDR3 protein: CASSKVGDSSRDSAEYSNQPQHF
CDR3 DNA: TGTGCCAGCAGCAAAGTGGGGGACTCTTCGCGGGACAGTGCTGAATATAGCAATCAGCCCCAGCATTTT

V gene: TRBV28
J gene: TRBJ2-1
clone size: NA
D gene: NA
CDR3 protein: CASKEANNEQFF
CDR3 DNA: TGTGCCAGCAAAGAGGCCAACAATGAGCAGTTCTTC

V gene: TRBV3-1/TRBV3-2
J gene: TRBJ1-2
clone size: once
D gene: NA
CDR3 protein: CASSYETGGGYTF
CDR3 DNA: TGTGCCAGCAGCTATGAGACCGGAGGTGGCTACACCTTC

V gene: TRBV19
J gene: TRBJ2-5
clone size: NA
D gene: TRBD1
CDR3 protein: CASSRDRDQETQYF
CDR3 DNA: TGTGCCAGTAGCCGGGACAGGGACCAAGAGACCCAGTACTTC

V gene: TRBV19
J gene: TRBJ2-1
clone size: NA
D gene: TRBD2
CDR3 protein: CASSIEELAGNEQFF
CDR3 DNA: TGTGCCAGTAGTATAGAAGAACTAGCGGGCAATGAGCAGTTCTTC

V gene: TRBV5-1
J gene: TRBJ2-3
clone size: NA
D gene: TRBD1
CDR3 protein: CASSIAGGISTDTQYF
CDR3 DNA: TGCGCCAGCAGCATAGCAGGGGGCATCTCTACAGATACGCAGTATTTT

V gene: TRBV5-1
J gene: TRBJ2-5
clone size: NA
D gene: TRBD2
CDR3 protein: CASSPRDYQETQYF
CDR3 DNA: TGCGCCAGCAGCCCGAGGGACTATCAAGAGACCCAGTACTTC

V gene: TRBV6-6
J gene: TRBJ2-7
clone size: once
D gene: TRBD2
CDR3 protein: CASSFRAGGEGEQYF
CDR3 DNA: TGTGCCAGCAGTTTTAGGGCGGGAGGTGAAGGCGAGCAGTACTTC

V gene: TRBV28
J gene: TRBJ1-2
clone size: NA
D gene: TRBD1
CDR3 protein: CASSPGTGSWNTF
CDR3 DNA: TGTGCCAGCAGTCCCGGGACAGGGAGTTGGAATACCTTC

V gene: TRBV5-1
J gene: TRBJ1-2
clone size: NA
D gene: TRBD1
CDR3 protein: CASSFSGGGGYTF
CDR3 DNA: TGCGCCAGCAGCTTCTCAGGGGGCGGCGGCTACACCTTC

V gene: TRBV9
J gene: TRBJ1-3
clone size: NA
D gene: NA
CDR3 protein: CASSDTPSSGNTIYF
CDR3 DNA: TGTGCCAGCAGCGACACCCCGTCCTCTGGAAACACCATATATTTT

V gene: TRBV5-6
J gene: TRBJ2-5
clone size: NA
D gene: TRBD2
CDR3 protein: CASSQGLAGGDQETQYF
CDR3 DNA: TGTGCCAGCAGCCAGGGACTAGCGGGAGGGGATCAAGAGACCCAGTACTTC

V gene: TRBV14
J gene: TRBJ2-1
clone size: NA
D gene: TRBD2
CDR3 protein: CASTQLAGNEQFF
CDR3 DNA: TGTGCCAGCACCCAACTAGCGGGTAATGAGCAGTTCTTC

V gene: TRBV6-5
J gene: TRBJ1-1
clone size: NA
D gene: TRBD1
CDR3 protein: CASSNLPGQGSNEAFF
CDR3 DNA: TGTGCCAGCAGTAACTTACCGGGACAGGGGTCCAATGAAGCTTTCTTT

V gene: TRBV7-2
J gene: TRBJ1-2
clone size: NA
D gene: NA
CDR3 protein: CASSLATAYGYTF
CDR3 DNA: TGTGCCAGCAGCTTAGCGACAGCCTATGGCTACACCTTC

V gene: TRBV10-3
J gene: TRBJ2-3
clone size: NA
D gene: TRBD2
CDR3 protein: CAISTSGSSTDTQYF
CDR3 DNA: TGTGCCATCAGTACGAGCGGGAGCAGCACAGATACGCAGTATTTT

V gene: TRBV29-1
J gene: TRBJ2-1
clone size: NA
D gene: TRBD1
CDR3 protein: CSAGQVNEQFF
CDR3 DNA: TGCAGCGCCGGACAGGTCAATGAGCAGTTCTTC

V gene: TRBV14
J gene: TRBJ1-3
clone size: NA
D gene: NA
CDR3 protein: CASSSLTGSSGNTIYF
CDR3 DNA: TGTGCCAGCAGCTCCCTGACAGGTAGCTCTGGAAACACCATATATTTT

V gene: TRBV7-2
J gene: TRBJ2-6
clone size: NA
D gene: TRBD2
CDR3 protein: CASIPGGSGANVLTF
CDR3 DNA: TGTGCCAGCATCCCGGGGGGCTCTGGGGCCAACGTCCTGACTTTC

V gene: TRBV25-1
J gene: TRBJ2-3
clone size: NA
D gene: NA
CDR3 protein: CASSESGSLMDTQYF
CDR3 DNA: TGTGCCAGCAGTGAGAGTGGTAGCCTGATGGATACGCAGTATTTT

V gene: TRBV5-1
J gene: TRBJ1-1
clone size: NA
D gene: NA
CDR3 protein: CASSLAEGVASEAFF
CDR3 DNA: TGCGCCAGCAGCTTGGCCGAGGGGGTTGCATCGGAAGCTTTCTTT

V gene: TRBV18
J gene: TRBJ2-1
clone size: NA
D gene: NA
CDR3 protein: CASSPRVGSSSYNEQFF
CDR3 DNA: TGTGCCAGCTCACCACGAGTGGGCTCTTCCTCCTACAATGAGCAGTTCTTC

V gene: TRBV3-1/TRBV3-2
J gene: TRBJ1-2
clone size: NA
D gene: TRBD1
CDR3 protein: CASSQRQGTYGYTF
CDR3 DNA: TGTGCCAGCAGCCAAAGACAGGGCACCTATGGCTACACCTTC

V gene: TRBV5-1
J gene: TRBJ2-2
clone size: NA
D gene: NA
CDR3 protein: CASTRDTGELFF
CDR3 DNA: TGCGCCAGCACGAGGGACACCGGGGAGCTGTTTTTT

V gene: TRBV27
J gene: TRBJ2-3
clone size: NA
D gene: TRBD1
CDR3 protein: CASSLPTGTGITDTQYF
CDR3 DNA: TGTGCCAGCAGTTTACCGACCGGGACAGGGATCACAGATACGCAGTATTTT

V gene: TRBV7-9
J gene: TRBJ2-1
clone size: NA
D gene: TRBD2
CDR3 protein: CASSLAGGPPNEQFF
CDR3 DNA: TGTGCCAGCAGCTTGGCGGGAGGACCCCCCAATGAGCAGTTCTTC

V gene: TRBV19
J gene: TRBJ1-4
clone size: NA
D gene: TRBD1
CDR3 protein: CASQGQGREKLFF
CDR3 DNA: TGTGCCAGCCAAGGACAGGGGAGAGAAAAACTGTTTTTT

V gene: TRBV7-9
J gene: TRBJ1-3
clone size: NA
D gene: NA
CDR3 protein: CASTSDRGGNTIYF
CDR3 DNA: TGTGCCAGCACCTCCGACCGGGGTGGAAACACCATATATTTT

V gene: TRBV5-1
J gene: TRBJ1-2
clone size: few
D gene: TRBD1
CDR3 protein: CASSSGAPGQGALGYTF
CDR3 DNA: TGCGCCAGCAGCTCCGGTGCGCCGGGACAGGGGGCCTTAGGCTACACCTTC

V gene: TRBV27
J gene: TRBJ1-4
clone size: NA
D gene: TRBD1
CDR3 protein: CASSGGPSTWWGTGESNEKLFF
CDR3 DNA: TGTGCCAGCAGCGGTGGCCCATCCACATGGTGGGGAACAGGGGAGAGTAATGAAAAACTGTTTTTT

V gene: TRBV5-1
J gene: TRBJ1-1
clone size: NA
D gene: TRBD1
CDR3 protein: CASTWDPGQTLEAFF
CDR3 DNA: TGCGCCAGCACCTGGGATCCGGGACAGACCCTTGAAGCTTTCTTT

V gene: TRBV9
J gene: TRBJ1-5
clone size: NA
D gene: NA
CDR3 protein: CASSVDPSSQPQHF
CDR3 DNA: TGTGCCAGCAGCGTAGATCCATCGAGCCAGCCCCAGCATTTT

V gene: TRBV5-1
J gene: TRBJ1-2
clone size: NA
D gene: TRBD1
CDR3 protein: CASSLSAGTGGSNYGYTF
CDR3 DNA: TGCGCCAGCAGCCTCTCAGCCGGGACAGGGGGCTCTAACTATGGCTACACCTTC

V gene: TRBV13
J gene: TRBJ2-3
clone size: NA
D gene: NA
CDR3 protein: CASSPPSGSTDTQYF
CDR3 DNA: TGTGCCAGCAGCCCCCCCAGCGGTAGCACAGATACGCAGTATTTT

V gene: TRBV19
J gene: TRBJ1-1
clone size: NA
D gene: TRBD1
CDR3 protein: CASSPFDRGPANTEAFF
CDR3 DNA: TGTGCCAGTAGTCCTTTCGACAGGGGGCCCGCGAACACTGAAGCTTTCTTT

V gene: TRBV6-5
J gene: TRBJ1-1
clone size: NA
D gene: TRBD1
CDR3 protein: CASSYGRGRTEAFF
CDR3 DNA: TGTGCCAGCAGTTACGGCAGGGGGCGAACTGAAGCTTTCTTT

V gene: TRBV30
J gene: TRBJ1-2
clone size: NA
D gene: NA
CDR3 protein: CAWSEGGALGYTF
CDR3 DNA: TGTGCCTGGAGTGAGGGGGGGGCGCTTGGCTACACCTTC

V gene: TRBV2
J gene: TRBJ1-6
clone size: NA
D gene: NA
CDR3 protein: CASSGGETGTNSPLHF
CDR3 DNA: TGTGCCAGCAGTGGGGGGGAGACGGGTACCAATTCACCCCTCCACTTT

V gene: TRBV15
J gene: TRBJ2-7
clone size: NA
D gene: TRBD2
CDR3 protein: CATSRDLAGGLSSYEQYF
CDR3 DNA: TGTGCCACCAGCAGAGATCTAGCGGGAGGTTTAAGCTCCTACGAGCAGTACTTC

V gene: TRBV27
J gene: TRBJ2-2
clone size: few
D gene: NA
CDR3 protein: CASRRGLAQNTGELFF
CDR3 DNA: TGTGCCAGCAGGCGGGGGCTAGCGCAAAACACCGGGGAGCTGTTTTTT

V gene: TRBV19
J gene: TRBJ1-1
clone size: NA
D gene: NA
CDR3 protein: CASRKQGNTEAFF
CDR3 DNA: TGTGCCAGTAGAAAACAGGGGAACACTGAAGCTTTCTTT

V gene: TRBV5-1
J gene: TRBJ1-4
clone size: NA
D gene: NA
CDR3 protein: CASTAGEKLFF
CDR3 DNA: TGCGCCAGCACCGCAGGGGAAAAACTGTTTTTT

V gene: TRBV19
J gene: TRBJ1-6
clone size: NA
D gene: NA
CDR3 protein: CASSIQQGNYNSPLHF
CDR3 DNA: TGTGCCAGTAGTATTCAACAGGGAAACTATAATTCACCCCTCCACTTT

V gene: TRBV11-2
J gene: TRBJ1-6
clone size: NA
D gene: NA
CDR3 protein: CASSSQRVGVGSPLHF
CDR3 DNA: TGTGCCAGCAGCTCTCAAAGGGTAGGGGTGGGTTCACCCCTCCACTTT

V gene: TRBV6-4
J gene: TRBJ2-4
clone size: NA
D gene: TRBD2
CDR3 protein: CASSPRLAEVQNIQYF
CDR3 DNA: TGTGCCAGCAGTCCAAGACTAGCGGAAGTCCAAAACATTCAGTACTTC

V gene: TRBV18
J gene: TRBJ1-6
clone size: NA
D gene: TRBD1
CDR3 protein: CASSPDRGGGSPLHF
CDR3 DNA: TGTGCCAGCTCACCAGACAGGGGCGGTGGTTCACCCCTCCACTTT

V gene: TRBV2
J gene: TRBJ2-1
clone size: NA
D gene: NA
CDR3 protein: CASSGGRSNEQFF
CDR3 DNA: TGTGCCAGCAGTGGTGGGAGATCGAATGAGCAGTTCTTC

V gene: TRBV9
J gene: TRBJ1-2
clone size: NA
D gene: TRBD1
CDR3 protein: CASSVGGTGNGYTF
CDR3 DNA: TGTGCCAGCAGCGTAGGAGGGACAGGGAATGGCTACACCTTC

V gene: TRBV4-3
J gene: TRBJ1-2
clone size: NA
D gene: NA
CDR3 protein: CASSPAGGNYGYTF
CDR3 DNA: TGCGCCAGCAGCCCAGCGGGAGGTAACTATGGCTACACCTTC

V gene: TRBV11-2
J gene: TRBJ2-1
clone size: once
D gene: TRBD1
CDR3 protein: CASSVTGASSYNEQFF
CDR3 DNA: TGTGCCAGCAGCGTTACAGGGGCCAGCTCCTACAATGAGCAGTTCTTC